These 12 T cell receptor beta chains were sequenced from one sample in a study of cytomegalovirus exposure and HLA in healthy donors. A multiplex PCR was run with 60 Vbeta primers and 13 Jbeta primers. The method was immunoSEQ multiplex PCR; TCRdb's version includes in-frame clones alone and lacks a portion of them. The table records 150,000 to 200,000 clones, 65% to 85% of them present only once. Sequencing was carried out using PBMCs. The receptors were sampled from a woman aged 40 to 55 in good health and CMV-seropositive.

The gene calls are TRBV30 and TRBJ2-7; 7 bases match TRBD1. Trimming removed 4 bases from V and 2 bases from J; junction bases left unmatched: 8. Germline CDR1 reads GTSNPN; CDR2 reads SVGIG (reference sequence). The CDR3 loop spans 14 amino acids. Written as DNA, the CDR3 is TGTGCCTGGACCGCCCAGGGGGTGGCCTACGAGCAGTACTTC. Translated: CAWTAQGVAYEQYF.

The CDR3 region is CASSLFPGGNTGELFF. As DNA, the CDR3 is TGTGCCAGCAGCTTGTTCCCAGGGGGCAACACCGGGGAGCTGTTTTTT. The chain couples TRBV7-2 to TRBJ2-2; 8 nucleotides match TRBD1. V was pared by 3 bases and J by 2 bases, with 5 bases of the junction left unmatched. The V gene's germline CDR1 is SGHTA and CDR2 FQGNSA. The CDR3 is 16 residues long.

This chain joins TRBV6-6 and TRBJ1-4; TRBD1 might be the D (6 bases). Germline CDR1 is MNHNY and CDR2 is SVGAGI (reference sequence). V was trimmed by 6 bases and J by 2 bases, leaving 13 bases between them. CDR3 size: 15 residues. In DNA, the CDR3 is TGTGCCAGCAGCCCAAGGACAGCGACTAATGAAAAACTGTTTTTT. Translated: CASSPRTATNEKLFF.

J is TRBJ2-3 and V is TRBV30; weak D call: TRBD1 (6 bases). Germline loops: CDR1 GTSNPN, CDR2 SVGIG (reference sequence). The CDR3 loop spans 14 amino acids. V was clipped by 4 bases and J by 2 bases, with 13 bases between them. This CDR3 reads CAWKRGHNTDTQYF. CDR3 sequence (DNA): TGTGCCTGGAAAAGGGGACACAACACAGATACGCAGTATTTT.

J is TRBJ1-2 and V is TRBV28; D might be TRBD1 (5 bases). Germline CDR1 and CDR2: MDHEN and SYDVKM. The V and J ends lost 4 bases and 2 bases respectively, with 17 bases between them. The CDR3 spans 16 residues. The DNA for the CDR3 is TGTGCCAGCAGTTACCCCGCAAAGACAGCCAACTATGGCTACACCTTC. This codes for CASSYPAKTANYGYTF.

This chain links TRBV6-5 with TRBJ2-7, with D possibly being TRBD2 (5 bases). The germline CDR1 and CDR2 sequences are MNHEY and SVGAGI. The CDR3 contains 14 residues. Trimming removed 4 bases from V and 0 bases from J, with 10 bases in between. This CDR3 is CASSFGRGSYEQYF. DNA of the CDR3: TGTGCCAGCAGTTTCGGACGGGGCTCCTACGAGCAGTACTTC.

This chain uses TRBV10-3 with TRBJ1-1; D remains unclear. Germline CDR1 ENHRY, CDR2 SYGVKD. V dropped 3 bases and J dropped 8 bases, with 13 bases sitting between them. CDR3 length: 13 amino acids. CDR3: CAISDTELMEAFF. CDR3 sequence (DNA): TGTGCCATCAGTGACACCGAGTTAATGGAAGCTTTCTTT.

The gene calls are TRBV6-1 and TRBJ2-2; 7 bases are a match to TRBD1. The CDR3 loop spans 16 amino acids. Germline lookup yields CDR1 MNHNS and CDR2 SASEGT. With V trimmed by 2 bases and J by 6 bases, 9 bases remained unmatched. In DNA form, the CDR3 reads TGTGCCAGCAGTGAATACGACAGGGTAAACGCCGGGGAGCTGTTTTTT. Encoded protein: CASSEYDRVNAGELFF.

This chain joins TRBV5-1 and TRBJ2-7; D not resolved. V shed 4 bases and J shed 3 bases, with 14 bases lying between them. The CDR3 totals 14 residues. Germline lookup yields CDR1 SGHRS and CDR2 YFSETQ. CDR3 region: CASSLGSRLYEQYF. CDR3 DNA sequence: TGCGCCAGCAGCCTGGGTTCCAGACTCTACGAGCAGTACTTC. The variable domain in full, completed from reference TRBV5-1 and TRBJ2-7, reads KAGVTQTPRYLIKTRGQQVTLSCSPISGHRSVSWYQQTPGQGLQFLFEYFSETQRNKGNFPGRFSGRQFSNSRSEMNVSTLELGDSALYLCASSLGSRLYEQYFGPGTRLTVT.

This rearrangement joins TRBV6-9 to TRBJ2-1; no firm D call. There are 10 residues in the CDR3. Per germline, CDR1 MNHGY and CDR2 SVAAGI. V lost 11 bases to trimming and J lost 5 bases, with 7 bases between them. The CDR3 loop reads CARRDNEQFF. In DNA form, the CDR3 reads TGTGCCCGCCGGGACAATGAGCAGTTCTTC.

The gene calls are TRBV27 and TRBJ1-2; weak D call: TRBD1 (5 bases). V was clipped by 5 bases and J by 0 bases, with 13 bases between them. The V gene's germline CDR1 is MNHEY and CDR2 SMNVEV (reference sequence). CDR3 length: 15 residues. CDR3 nucleotides: TGTGCCAGCAGTACAGACAGTAAAGCTAACTATGGCTACACCTTC. Protein product: CASSTDSKANYGYTF.

V usage is TRBV19 and J usage is TRBJ2-2, with D possibly being TRBD1 (6 bases). V lost 3 bases and J lost 5, with 10 bases in between. This CDR3 is 14 amino acids long. Germline V gives CDR1 LNHDA, CDR2 SQIVND (reference sequence). The CDR3 coding sequence is TGTGCCAGTAGTATGGGGGCGCGAACCGGGGAGCTGTTTTTT. Encoded protein: CASSMGARTGELFF. Based on the CDR3 plus reference TRBV19 and TRBJ2-2, the full variable domain is DGGITQSPKYLFRKEGQNVTLSCEQNLNHDAMYWYRQDPGQGLRLIYYSQIVNDFQKGDIAEGYSVSREKKESFPLTVTSAQKNPTAFYLCASSMGARTGELFFGEGSRLTVL.